This T cell receptor (beta chain) was recovered during a study of T cell responses to AZD1222 COVID-19 vaccine. Whole-study results and caveats: Researchers took repertoire samples only after the peak T cell response had come. Following two doses of AZD1222, Spike-specific TCR breadth and depth rose. Close to half of spike-specific TCRs reportedly recognize unmutated variant regions. Clonal diversity was possibly underestimated, and white British individuals and females predominated among donors.

Sequenced by immunoSEQ multiplex PCR; TCRdb stores in-frame clones only, minus some. This repertoire shows around 200,000 clones, 85% to 95% found once; its top ten account for about 1.5%. Comments on this clone: Its cognate antigen is unknown.

The source material was peripheral blood, sampled 28 days after the second AZD1222 dose. This clonotype was obtained from an adult who received the AZD1222 COVID-19 vaccine.

The CDR3 is CASSVYDDEAFF. Here the CDR3 DNA reads TGTGCCAGCAGCGTATATGACGATGAAGCTTTCTTT. This chain uses TRBV9 with TRBJ1-1; D call uncertain. This CDR3 region has 12 residues. Germline assignment: CDR1 SGDLS and CDR2 YYNGEE. V gave up 1 base and J gave up 7 bases, with 8 bases separating them.